These 15 T cell receptor beta chains share one sample of origin, sequenced in a study of T cell changes during pregnancy in multiple sclerosis. The data were produced by immunoSEQ multiplex PCR, yet TCRdb's version contains in-frame clones alone and is incomplete. The sample contains about 44,000 clones, roughly 89% of which appear only once. The sequences come from CD4+ T cells from peripheral blood mononuclear cells, collected in the first trimester of pregnancy. The source is a female donor with multiple sclerosis, enrolled in a pregnancy study.

This chain connects TRBV28 to TRBJ2-7; the match to TRBD2 covers 11 bases. The germline CDR1 and CDR2 sequences are MDHEN and SYDVKM. The CDR3 runs to 18 residues. After removal of 6 bases from V and 0 bases from J, the junction contained 13 bases not matched to a gene. CDR3 coding DNA: TGTGCCAGCAGCTCCCCTGGGACTAGCGGTCCAAGCTCCTACGAGCAGTACTTC. Its protein product is CASSSPGTSGPSSYEQYF.

This chain uses TRBV29-1 with TRBJ2-5, with 8 nucleotides matching TRBD2. The CDR3 has 14 amino acids. The junction had 6 bases not matched to a gene; V was cut back by 2 bases and J by 4 bases. From germline, CDR1 is SQVTM and CDR2 ANQGSEA. This CDR3 is CSVETAGAGETQYF. In nucleotides, the CDR3 is TGCAGCGTTGAAACAGCGGGAGCGGGAGAGACCCAGTACTTC.

This clone was recorded a few times. The chain joins TRBV15 to TRBJ2-3; 8 nucleotides match TRBD2. This CDR3 comprises 14 residues. V dropped 0 bases and J dropped 10; count of bases not matched to a gene: 6. Looked up from germline, CDR1 is LNHNV and CDR2 is YYDKDF (reference sequence). The chain's CDR3 is CATSRDVGTRAQYF. For the CDR3, the DNA is TGTGCCACCAGCAGAGATGTGGGGACTAGAGCGCAGTATTTT. Based on the CDR3 plus reference TRBV15 and TRBJ2-3, the full variable domain is DAMVIQNPRYQVTQFGKPVTLSCSQTLNHNVMYWYQQKSSQAPKLLFHYYDKDFNNEADTPDNFQSRRPNTSFCFLDIRSPGLGDTAMYLCATSRDVGTRAQYFGPGTRLTVL.

The rearrangement joins TRBV7-9 to TRBJ2-2, with D perhaps matching TRBD2 (6 bases). The CDR3 sequence is 14 residues long. V was clipped by 5 bases and J by 1 base, with 8 bases between them. The germline V gene encodes CDR1 SEHNR and CDR2 FQNEAQ (reference sequence). The CDR3 spells CASSPGLNTGELFF. As DNA, the CDR3 is TGTGCCAGCAGCCCGGGACTGAACACCGGGGAGCTGTTTTTT.

The rearrangement uses TRBV28 and TRBJ1-2; possibly TRBD1 for D (6 bases). The CDR3 has 12 residues. The ends were cut back, 7 bases at V and 7 bases at J, with 13 bases in the middle. Germline CDR1 is MDHEN and CDR2 is SYDVKM. The DNA of the CDR3 is TGTGCCAGCACTACAGGGCAACTTGGCTACACCTTC. Translated: CASTTGQLGYTF.

This clone has a single count. The gene calls are TRBV14 and TRBJ2-1; no clear D. This CDR3 has 16 residues. The V gene lost 0 bases and the J gene lost 3 bases, with 12 bases spanning the gap. Germline V lookup: CDR1 SGHDN, CDR2 FVKESK. The CDR3 loop reads CASSQEISRFYNEQFF. CDR3 coding DNA: TGTGCCAGCAGCCAAGAAATTAGCCGCTTCTACAATGAGCAGTTCTTC.

V and J are TRBV6-1 and TRBJ2-2, with D possibly TRBD2 on 5 matching bases. The V gene lost 4 bases and the J gene lost 5 bases, with 17 bases spanning the gap. The germline gives CDR1 MNHNS, CDR2 SASEGT. This CDR3 has 16 residues. This CDR3 is CASSVQGSWGTGELFF. CDR3 nucleotides: TGTGCCAGCAGTGTTCAAGGGAGCTGGGGTACCGGGGAGCTGTTTTTT.

V gene TRBV9 combines with J gene TRBJ2-7, with D perhaps matching TRBD2 (5 bases). The CDR3 length is 15 residues. The germline V gene has CDR1 SGDLS and CDR2 YYNGEE. Deletions cut 4 bases from V and 3 bases from J, with 17 bases between. CDR3: CASSQAPGGSYEQYF. Written as DNA, the CDR3 is TGTGCCAGCAGCCAGGCTCCAGGAGGCAGCTACGAGCAGTACTTC.

V gene TRBV6-6 combines with J gene TRBJ2-7, with 14 bases matching TRBD2. Germline V CDR1 and CDR2: MNHNY, SVGAGI (reference sequence). The CDR3 covers 15 residues. After removal of 0 bases from V and 9 bases from J, the junction contained 4 bases not matched to a gene. The DNA for the CDR3 is TGTGCCAGCAGTTACTCGACTAGCGGGAGGGGTAGGCAGTACTTC. Its protein is CASSYSTSGRGRQYF.

The chain links TRBV29-1 to TRBJ1-4; D call uncertain. V was shortened by 4 bases and J by 0 bases, with 12 bases between the two germline ends. Per germline, CDR1 SQVTM and CDR2 ANQGSEA. The CDR3 length is 15 residues. The CDR3 region is CSVGSELPTNEKLFF. Here the CDR3 DNA reads TGCAGCGTTGGTAGCGAACTTCCAACTAATGAAAAACTGTTTTTT.

This chain connects TRBV6-1 to TRBJ1-5, with 9 bases matching TRBD1. J gave up 5 bases and V 6 bases, and 5 bases lay outside the gene matches. CDR1 MNHNS and CDR2 SASEGT come from the germline V gene. The CDR3 runs to 14 residues. The CDR3 is CASSWTGDDQPQHF. The CDR3 DNA reads TGTGCCAGCAGCTGGACAGGGGACGATCAGCCCCAGCATTTT.

This clone was detected only once. The chain has TRBV28 and TRBJ2-3; D gene unclear. Trimming took 3 bases from V and 9 from J, leaving 10 bases between them. Per germline, CDR1 MDHEN and CDR2 SYDVKM. The CDR3 sequence is 12 residues long. CDR3 loop: CASSFTRVTQYF. CDR3 DNA: TGTGCCAGCAGTTTCACACGTGTGACGCAGTATTTT.

The V gene is TRBV7-8, the J gene TRBJ1-1, with D uncertain. This CDR3 is built from 12 residues. CDR1 is SGHVS, CDR2 FQNEAQ, per germline. Trimming took 6 bases from V and 3 from J, leaving 8 bases between them. The CDR3 sequence: CASSDTYTEAFF. The CDR3 region has the DNA TGTGCCAGCAGTGACACCTACACTGAAGCTTTCTTT. Based on the CDR3 plus reference TRBV7-8 and TRBJ1-1, the full variable domain is GAGVSQSPRYKVAKRGQDVALRCDPISGHVSLFWYQQALGQGPEFLTYFQNEAQLDKSGLPSDRFFAERPEGSVSTLKIQRTQQEDSAVYLCASSDTYTEAFFGQGTRLTVV.

The chain combines TRBV2 with TRBJ2-7; the match to TRBD1 covers 7 bases. With 5 bases clipped from V and 2 bases from J, the junction kept 9 bases outside the gene matches. The CDR3 covers 15 residues. Germline lookup yields CDR1 SNHLY and CDR2 FYNNEI. In DNA, the CDR3 is TGTGCCAGCAGTCCCCGGACAGGTACTACCTACGAGCAGTACTTC. Translating it yields CASSPRTGTTYEQYF.

The chain recombines TRBV15 with TRBJ2-1; 15 bases are a match to TRBD2. V gave up 0 bases and J gave up 7 bases; unmatched junction bases: 7. Germline CDR1 and CDR2: LNHNV and YYDKDF (reference sequence). This CDR3 spans 18 amino acids. CDR3: CATSRDPSGTSGRNEQFF. In nucleotides, the CDR3 is TGTGCCACCAGCAGAGATCCTTCCGGGACTAGCGGGAGGAATGAGCAGTTCTTC.